The 21 T cell receptor beta chains presented below share a single source sample, sequenced in a study of blood T cell repertoires in COVID-19. Here immunoSEQ multiplex PCR was the method, and the copy in TCRdb shows in-frame clones only, minus some. The table has roughly 52,000 clones, 86% seen once. Sequenced: peripheral blood. The receptor source for this set is a woman aged 80 or over with acute or convalescent COVID-19.

This clone was recorded once. This chain joins TRBV28 and TRBJ1-2; D is undetermined. The CDR3 consists of 13 residues. Germline loops: CDR1 MDHEN, CDR2 SYDVKM. V lost 2 bases and J lost 1, with 5 bases in between. CDR3: CASSLVRNYGYTF. The CDR3 bases are TGTGCCAGCAGTTTAGTCCGTAACTATGGCTACACCTTC.

This clone is medium-sized (0.01 to 0.1%) in the sample. The chain uses TRBV6-2 or TRBV6-3 and TRBJ2-2; TRBD1 aligns across 9 bases. This CDR3 is 17 amino acids long. Trimming cost V 3 bases and J 6 bases; bases outside gene matches: 11. Germline assignment: CDR1 MNHEY and CDR2 SVGEGT. CDR3 sequence (DNA): TGTGCCAGCAGTTATGGCCAAGGACAGGGGTGGGCCGGGGAGCTGTTTTTT. This translates into CASSYGQGQGWAGELFF.

The chain is built from TRBV19 and TRBJ2-1; 13 bases are a match to TRBD2. Germline loops: CDR1 LNHDA, CDR2 SQIVND (reference sequence). The CDR3 is 17 residues long. After removal of 1 base from V and 6 bases from J, the junction contained 6 bases not matched to a gene. CDR3 coding DNA: TGTGCCAGTAGTATAGCGGGACTAGCGGGAATGCTCAATGAGCAGTTCTTC. Protein: CASSIAGLAGMLNEQFF.

The chain has TRBV19 and TRBJ2-3; TRBD1 aligns across 9 bases. J gave up 6 bases and V 3 bases, and 7 bases lay outside the gene matches. Germline lookup yields CDR1 LNHDA and CDR2 SQIVND (reference sequence). CDR3 length equals 15 residues. The CDR3 DNA sequence: TGTGCCAGTAGTATCGGGACAGGGTATTTCGATACGCAGTATTTT. Translation: CASSIGTGYFDTQYF.

The gene calls are TRBV6-4 and TRBJ2-7; D gene ambiguous. V was pared by 0 bases and J by 3 bases, with 6 bases between. The CDR3 runs 13 residues. Per germline, CDR1 MRHNA and CDR2 SNTAGT. Written as DNA, the CDR3 is TGTGCCAGCAGTGACTCTCCAGGCTACGAGCAGTACTTC. Amino acids: CASSDSPGYEQYF.

The chain employs TRBV27 and TRBJ2-3, with 9 bases fitting TRBD2. V shed 5 bases and J 2 bases; nucleotides not matched to a gene: 11. The CDR3 consists of 17 residues. Germline CDR1 and CDR2: MNHEY and SMNVEV (reference sequence). CDR3 nucleotides: TGTGCCAGCAGTCTAAAATACGGGACTAGCTTCACAGATACGCAGTATTTT. Its translation: CASSLKYGTSFTDTQYF.

The rearrangement joins TRBV5-1 to TRBJ2-6; 8 bases agree with TRBD1. V was clipped by 4 bases and J by 4 bases; unmatched bases: 10. This CDR3 contains 17 residues. The germline gives CDR1 SGHRS, CDR2 YFSETQ. The CDR3 protein is CASSPKTGASGANVLTF. CDR3 sequence (DNA): TGCGCCAGCAGCCCAAAGACAGGGGCGTCCGGGGCCAACGTCCTGACTTTC. The variable domain in full, completed from reference TRBV5-1 and TRBJ2-6, reads KAGVTQTPRYLIKTRGQQVTLSCSPISGHRSVSWYQQTPGQGLQFLFEYFSETQRNKGNFPGRFSGRQFSNSRSEMNVSTLELGDSALYLCASSPKTGASGANVLTFGAGSRLTVL.

V is TRBV5-6 and J is TRBJ2-3; D unclear. CDR1 and CDR2 from the germline V gene are SGHDT and YYEEEE. The CDR3 extends over 13 amino acids. V shed 0 bases and J shed 6 bases, with 8 bases lying between them. The CDR3 reads CASSLALADTQYF. The CDR3 nucleotides are TGTGCCAGCAGCTTGGCCCTGGCTGATACGCAGTATTTT.

The chain combines TRBV11-2 with TRBJ1-1; TRBD1 might be the D (6 bases). The CDR3 has 15 amino acids. V shed 1 base and J shed 4 bases, with 13 bases lying between them. Germline CDR1 is SGHAT and CDR2 is FQNNGV. The DNA for the CDR3 is TGTGCCAGCAGCTTAGGGGGGCAGGCCGGCACTGAAGCTTTCTTT. This codes for CASSLGGQAGTEAFF.

The chain employs TRBV7-3 and TRBJ2-1, with D maybe TRBD1 (5 bases). V was pared by 5 bases and J by 9 bases, with 17 bases between. Germline CDR1 is SGHTA and CDR2 is FQGTGA. This CDR3 has 14 residues. CDR3: CASSPPGSSREQFF. DNA of the CDR3: TGTGCCAGCAGCCCCCCAGGGTCCTCTCGTGAGCAGTTCTTC.

V gene TRBV19 combines with J gene TRBJ1-3; 8 bases align to TRBD1. V dropped 3 bases and J dropped 4; count of bases not matched to a gene: 8. The germline CDR1 and CDR2 sequences are LNHDA and SQIVND (reference sequence). CDR3 length: 16 amino acids. The CDR3 sequence is CASSIRQGAEGNTIYF. The CDR3 DNA reads as TGTGCCAGTAGTATTCGGCAGGGGGCAGAAGGAAACACCATATATTTT.

The chain employs TRBV27 and TRBJ1-1; TRBD1 matches 7 bases. CDR3 length equals 15 residues. Germline-derived CDR1 and CDR2 are MNHEY and SMNVEV (reference sequence). V lost 6 bases, J lost 1 base, and 8 bases stayed unmatched. The CDR3 reads CASRTKGAPNTEAFF. The CDR3 DNA reads TGTGCCAGCAGAACTAAGGGGGCCCCGAACACTGAAGCTTTCTTT.

The V call is TRBV11-3, the J call TRBJ2-2; 11 bases are a match to TRBD2. Germline V gives CDR1 SGHNT, CDR2 YENEEA. J lost 1 base, V lost 6 bases, and 16 bases had no gene match. This CDR3 has 20 amino acids. DNA for the CDR3: TGTGCCAGCAGTCCACGTCCGGGACTAGCGGAAATAAGGAACACCGGGGAGCTGTTTTTT. Amino acid sequence: CASSPRPGLAEIRNTGELFF.

The J gene is TRBJ2-1, the V gene TRBV2; 10 positions match TRBD2. In germline, CDR1 is SNHLY, CDR2 FYNNEI. This CDR3 comprises 15 residues. V was pared by 7 bases and J by 7 bases, with 10 bases of the junction left unmatched. CDR3 DNA: TGTGCCAGCACCTTAGGGACTAGCGTCGGGAATGAGCAGTTCTTC. Encoded protein: CASTLGTSVGNEQFF.

Concerning this clone itself: One junction end does not reproduce the germline sequence, and a read error may be involved. The sample carries other DNA sequences with the same CDR3. V is TRBV5-4 and J is TRBJ1-6; D uncertain. Looked up from germline, CDR1 is SGHNT and CDR2 is YYREEE (reference sequence). The CDR3 is made up of 14 amino acids. DNA of the CDR3: TGTGCCAGCAGTTTGGACCGGTATAATTCACCCCTCCACTTT. It translates to CASSLDRYNSPLHF.

The chain couples TRBV20-1 to TRBJ1-1; TRBD1 matches 8 bases. J lost 10 bases, V lost 7 bases, and 8 bases had no gene match. The CDR3 spans 11 residues. Germline CDR1 DFQATT, CDR2 SNEGSKA (reference sequence). The CDR3 region has the DNA TGCAGTGAACTACAGGGGGAGGTAGCTTTCTTT. Protein product: CSELQGEVAFF.

This clone occurred a few times. The chain is built from TRBV11-3 and TRBJ2-7, with 8 bases identical to TRBD1. Germline-derived CDR1 and CDR2 are SGHNT and YENEEA. V lost 2 bases to trimming and J lost 4 bases; unmatched junction nucleotides: 4. There are 14 residues in the CDR3. In DNA, the CDR3 is TGTGCCAGCAGCTTACACAGGGGGGAATACGAGCAGTACTTC. It codes for CASSLHRGEYEQYF. The full variable domain, its missing parts supplied by reference TRBV11-3 and TRBJ2-7, is EAGVVQSPRYKIIEKKQPVAFWCNPISGHNTLYWYLQNLGQGPELLIRYENEEAVDDSQLPKDRFSAERLKGVDSTLKIQPAELGDSAVYLCASSLHRGEYEQYFGPGTRLTVT.

This clone was seen once. The V and J genes are TRBV7-8 and TRBJ2-7, with 7 bases matching TRBD2. Germline V gene sequence: CDR1 SGHVS, CDR2 FQNEAQ. CDR3 length: 13 amino acids. V trimming: 5 bases; J trimming: 6 bases; junction bases outside the gene matches: 7. For the CDR3, the DNA is TGTGCCAGCAGCCCCGGACTAGTCGGCGAGCAGTACGTC. This translates into CASSPGLVGEQYV.

The chain joins TRBV4-1 to TRBJ2-1; TRBD2 is a possible D gene (5 bases). CDR3 size: 15 residues. Germline V gives CDR1 MGHRA, CDR2 YSYEKL. Deletions cut 1 base from V and 4 bases from J, with 11 bases between. The CDR3 DNA follows: TGCGCCAGCAGCCAAGGAGGCGGGCCATACAATGAGCAGTTCTTC. Its protein product is CASSQGGGPYNEQFF.

This chain joins TRBV5-4 and TRBJ1-4, with 8 bases fitting TRBD1. CDR3 length equals 15 residues. The germline V gene has CDR1 SGHNT and CDR2 YYREEE (reference sequence). The V gene end was trimmed by 4 bases and the J gene end by 2 bases; junction bases not matched to a gene: 4. This CDR3 is CASSHTGGTNEKLFF. CDR3 sequence (DNA): TGTGCCAGCAGCCATACAGGGGGGACTAATGAAAAACTGTTTTTT.

The CDR3 protein is CASSQAGQGPYEQYF. CDR3 in DNA: TGTGCCAGCAGCCAAGCAGGACAGGGTCCCTACGAGCAGTACTTC. V usage is TRBV3-1 (or the pseudogene TRBV3-2) and J usage is TRBJ2-7, with 8 bases identical to TRBD1. The CDR3 is 15 residues long. After removal of 1 base from V and 2 bases from J, the junction contained 4 bases not matched to a gene. In germline, CDR1 is LGHDT, CDR2 YNNKEL (reference sequence).